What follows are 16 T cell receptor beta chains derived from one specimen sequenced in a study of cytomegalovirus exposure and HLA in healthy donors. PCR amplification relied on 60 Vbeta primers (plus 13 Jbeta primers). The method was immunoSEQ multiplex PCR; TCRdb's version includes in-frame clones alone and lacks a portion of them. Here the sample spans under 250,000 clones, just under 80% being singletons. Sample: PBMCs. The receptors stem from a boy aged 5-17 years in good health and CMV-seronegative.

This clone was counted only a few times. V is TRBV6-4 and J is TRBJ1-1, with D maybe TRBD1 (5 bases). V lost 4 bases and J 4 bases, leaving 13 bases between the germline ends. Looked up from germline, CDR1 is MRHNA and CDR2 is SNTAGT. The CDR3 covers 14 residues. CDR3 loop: CASSGTGEATEAFF. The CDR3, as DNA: TGTGCCAGCAGTGGCACGGGGGAGGCCACTGAAGCTTTCTTT.

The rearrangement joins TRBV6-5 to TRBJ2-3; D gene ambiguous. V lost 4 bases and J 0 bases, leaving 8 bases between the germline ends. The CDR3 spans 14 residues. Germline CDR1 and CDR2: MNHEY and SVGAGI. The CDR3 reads CASSWRYSTDTQYF. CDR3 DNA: TGTGCCAGCAGTTGGCGGTACAGCACAGATACGCAGTATTTT.

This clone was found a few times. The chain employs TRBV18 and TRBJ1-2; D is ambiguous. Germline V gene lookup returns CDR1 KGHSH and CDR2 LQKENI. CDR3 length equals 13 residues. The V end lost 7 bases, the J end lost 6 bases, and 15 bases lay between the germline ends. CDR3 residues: CASFSQTPNGYTF. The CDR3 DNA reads TGTGCCAGCTTTTCCCAGACACCTAATGGCTACACCTTC.

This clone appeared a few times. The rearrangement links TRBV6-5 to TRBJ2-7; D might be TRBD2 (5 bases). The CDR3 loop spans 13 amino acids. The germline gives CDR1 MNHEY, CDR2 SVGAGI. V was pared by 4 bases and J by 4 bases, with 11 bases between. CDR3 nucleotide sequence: TGTGCCAGCAGTTTCCGGGGTAAATACGAGCAGTACTTC. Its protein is CASSFRGKYEQYF.

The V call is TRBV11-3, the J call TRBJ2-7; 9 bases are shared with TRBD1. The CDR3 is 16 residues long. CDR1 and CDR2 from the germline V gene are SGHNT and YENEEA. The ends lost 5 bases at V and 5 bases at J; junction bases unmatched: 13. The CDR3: CASSPSSSQGADEQYF. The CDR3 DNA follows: TGTGCCAGCAGCCCCTCCTCGTCACAGGGGGCAGACGAGCAGTACTTC.

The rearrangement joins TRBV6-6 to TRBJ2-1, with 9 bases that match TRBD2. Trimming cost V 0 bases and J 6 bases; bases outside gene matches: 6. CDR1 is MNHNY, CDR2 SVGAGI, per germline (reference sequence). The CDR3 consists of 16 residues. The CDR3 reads CASSYSWREGSNEQFF. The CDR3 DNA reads TGTGCCAGCAGTTACTCTTGGCGGGAGGGTTCCAATGAGCAGTTCTTC.

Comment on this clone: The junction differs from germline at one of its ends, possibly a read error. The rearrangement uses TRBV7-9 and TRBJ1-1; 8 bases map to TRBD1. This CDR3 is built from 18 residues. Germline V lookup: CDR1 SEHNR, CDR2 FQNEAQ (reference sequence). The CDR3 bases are TGTGCCAGCACCTTAGGGACAGGACCGGCAAGAGGGCACACTGAAGCTTTCTTT. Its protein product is CASTLGTGPARGHTEAFF.

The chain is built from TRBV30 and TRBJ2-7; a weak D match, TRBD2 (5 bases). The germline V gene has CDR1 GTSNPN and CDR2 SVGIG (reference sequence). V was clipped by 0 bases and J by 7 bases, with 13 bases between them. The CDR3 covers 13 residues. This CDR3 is CAWSVRALGEQYF. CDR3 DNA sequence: TGTGCCTGGAGTGTGAGGGCGCTGGGGGAGCAGTACTTC.

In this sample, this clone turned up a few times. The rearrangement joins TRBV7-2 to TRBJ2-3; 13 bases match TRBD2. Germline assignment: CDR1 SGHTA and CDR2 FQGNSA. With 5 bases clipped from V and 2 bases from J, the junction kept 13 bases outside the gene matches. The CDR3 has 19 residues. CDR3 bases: TGTGCCAGCAGCCCCCCGGGGACTAGCGGGGCCTCGGACACAGATACGCAGTATTTT. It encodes CASSPPGTSGASDTDTQYF.

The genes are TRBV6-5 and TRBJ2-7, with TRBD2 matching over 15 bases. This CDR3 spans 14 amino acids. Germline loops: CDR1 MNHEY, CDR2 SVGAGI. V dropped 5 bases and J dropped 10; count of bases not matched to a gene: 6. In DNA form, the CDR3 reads TGTGCCAGCAGTCCCGGACTAGCGGGGGGGATACAGTACTTC. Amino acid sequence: CASSPGLAGGIQYF.

The CDR3 region has the DNA TGCGCCAGCAGCAGCCGACAGGGGGCTCCTTACGAGCAGTACTTC. Translation: CASSSRQGAPYEQYF. The chain has TRBV5-1 and TRBJ2-7; 10 positions match TRBD1. V dropped 4 bases and J dropped 4; count of bases not matched to a gene: 8. This CDR3 is built from 15 residues. Per germline, CDR1 SGHRS and CDR2 YFSETQ.

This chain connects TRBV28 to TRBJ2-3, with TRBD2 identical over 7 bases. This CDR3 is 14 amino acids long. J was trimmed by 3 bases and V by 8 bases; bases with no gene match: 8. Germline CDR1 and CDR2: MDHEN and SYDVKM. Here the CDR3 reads CASLLAPGTDTQYF. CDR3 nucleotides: TGTGCCAGCCTACTAGCGCCAGGGACAGATACGCAGTATTTT.

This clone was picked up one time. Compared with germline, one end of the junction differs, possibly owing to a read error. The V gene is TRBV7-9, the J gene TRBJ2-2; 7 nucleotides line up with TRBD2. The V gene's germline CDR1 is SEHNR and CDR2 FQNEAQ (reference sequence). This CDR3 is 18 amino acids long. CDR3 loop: CSSSLAGLSGGRTGELFF. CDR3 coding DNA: TGTTCCAGCAGCTTAGCGGGTTTGAGCGGAGGTCGAACCGGGGAGCTGTTTTTT. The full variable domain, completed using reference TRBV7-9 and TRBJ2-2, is DTGVSQNPRHKITKRGQNVTFRCDPISEHNRLYWYRQTLGQGPEFLTYFQNEAQLEKSRLLSDRFSAERPKGSFSTLEIQRTEQGDSAMYLCSSSLAGLSGGRTGELFFGEGSRLTVL.

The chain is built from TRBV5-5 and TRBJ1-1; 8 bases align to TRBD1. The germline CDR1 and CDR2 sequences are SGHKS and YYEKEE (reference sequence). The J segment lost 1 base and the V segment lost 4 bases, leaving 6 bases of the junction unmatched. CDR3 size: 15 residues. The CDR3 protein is CASSRDGQGNTEAFF. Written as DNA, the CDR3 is TGTGCCAGCAGCCGAGATGGACAGGGGAACACTGAAGCTTTCTTT.

CDR3 sequence: CASSLSFLSSYNEQFF. In nucleotides, the CDR3 is TGCGCCAGCAGCTTGTCCTTCCTGAGCTCCTACAATGAGCAGTTCTTC. This rearrangement joins TRBV5-1 to TRBJ2-1; D unresolved. In germline, CDR1 is SGHRS, CDR2 YFSETQ. The germline V and J ends were trimmed by 1 base and 0 bases, with 11 bases remaining between them. The CDR3 has 16 residues.

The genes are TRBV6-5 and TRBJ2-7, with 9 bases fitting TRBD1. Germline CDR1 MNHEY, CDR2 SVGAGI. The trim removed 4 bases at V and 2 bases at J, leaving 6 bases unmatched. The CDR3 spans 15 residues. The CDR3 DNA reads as TGTGCCAGCAGTTTTTCGGACAGGGGCCCCTACGAGCAGTACTTC. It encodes CASSFSDRGPYEQYF.